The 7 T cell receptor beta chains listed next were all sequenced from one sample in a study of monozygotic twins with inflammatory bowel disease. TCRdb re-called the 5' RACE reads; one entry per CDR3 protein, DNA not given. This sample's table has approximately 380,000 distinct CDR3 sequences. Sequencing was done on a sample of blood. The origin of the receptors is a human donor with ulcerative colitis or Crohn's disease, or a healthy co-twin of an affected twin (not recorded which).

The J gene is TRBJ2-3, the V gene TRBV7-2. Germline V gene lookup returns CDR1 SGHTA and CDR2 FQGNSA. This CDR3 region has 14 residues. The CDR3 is CASSSLQITDTQYF.

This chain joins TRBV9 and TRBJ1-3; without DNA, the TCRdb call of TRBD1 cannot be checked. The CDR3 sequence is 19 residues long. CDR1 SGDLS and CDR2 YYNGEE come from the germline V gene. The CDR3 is CASSVGLPGTESGGNTIYF.

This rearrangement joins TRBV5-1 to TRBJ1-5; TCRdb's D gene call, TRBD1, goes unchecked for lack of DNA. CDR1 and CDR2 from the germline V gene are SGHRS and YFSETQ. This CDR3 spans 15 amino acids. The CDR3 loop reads CASSVGQNSNQPQHF.

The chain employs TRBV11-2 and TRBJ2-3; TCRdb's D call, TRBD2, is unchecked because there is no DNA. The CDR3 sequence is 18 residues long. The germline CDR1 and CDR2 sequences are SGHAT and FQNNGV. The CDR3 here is CASSLVRLAGGSTDTQYF.

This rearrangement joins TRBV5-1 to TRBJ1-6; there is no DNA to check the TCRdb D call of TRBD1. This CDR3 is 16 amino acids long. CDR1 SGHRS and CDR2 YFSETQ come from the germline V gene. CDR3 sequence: CASSHQTGEVYSPLHF.

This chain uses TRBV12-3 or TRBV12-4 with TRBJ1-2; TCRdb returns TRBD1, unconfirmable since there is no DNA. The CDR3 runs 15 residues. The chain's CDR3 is CASSLYSMGLYGYTF.

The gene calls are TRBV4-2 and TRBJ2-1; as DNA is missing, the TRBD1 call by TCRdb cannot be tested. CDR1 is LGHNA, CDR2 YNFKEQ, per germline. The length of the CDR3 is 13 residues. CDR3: CASSQTSGVEQFF.